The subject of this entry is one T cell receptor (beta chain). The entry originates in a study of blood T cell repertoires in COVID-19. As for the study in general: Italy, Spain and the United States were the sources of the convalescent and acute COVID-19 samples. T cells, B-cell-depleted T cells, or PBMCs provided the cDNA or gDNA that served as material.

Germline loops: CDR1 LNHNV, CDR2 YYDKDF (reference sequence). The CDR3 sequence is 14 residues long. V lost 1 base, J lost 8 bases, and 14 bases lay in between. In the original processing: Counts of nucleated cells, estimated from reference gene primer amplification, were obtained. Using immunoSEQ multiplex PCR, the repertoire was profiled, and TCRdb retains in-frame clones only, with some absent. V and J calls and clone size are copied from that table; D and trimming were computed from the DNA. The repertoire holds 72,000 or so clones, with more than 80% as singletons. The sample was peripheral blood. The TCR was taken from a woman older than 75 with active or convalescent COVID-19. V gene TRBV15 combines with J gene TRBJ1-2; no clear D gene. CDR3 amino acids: CATSRARRVNGYTF. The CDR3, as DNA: TGTGCCACCAGCAGAGCCCGGAGGGTTAACGGCTACACCTTC.